The present T cell receptor beta chain was sequenced within a study of radiation and T cells in renal cell carcinoma. Time point described: baseline pretreatment blood. Treatment meaning: 15 Gy SBRT to primary tumor, nephrectomy 4 weeks later. Serial blood draws occurred at baseline and 2 and 4 weeks post-SBRT. Study conclusions and caveats: In blood, top tumor clones expanded by 2 weeks, shrinking by 4. Pretreatment tumor biopsies were lacking, so baseline clonotypes are unknown.

The CDR3 consists of 14 residues. With 7 bases clipped from V and 1 base from J, the junction kept 3 bases outside the gene matches. Germline CDR1 is MGHRA and CDR2 is YSYEKL. Produced via immunoSEQ multiplex PCR; TCRdb's table is partial and in-frame only. The table shows approximately 45,000 clones, with 75% to 85% occurring only once. This clone was picked up a small number of times. The antigen remains unidentified. This receptor was taken from a woman in her 70s with renal cell carcinoma. This chain joins TRBV4-1 and TRBJ2-3; 9 bases line up with TRBD2. The input for sequencing was blood, taken from a patient whose treatment included radiotherapy and nephrectomy. CDR3 amino acids: CASTRLAGTDTQYF. The CDR3 coding sequence is TGCGCCAGCACCCGACTAGCGGGCACAGATACGCAGTATTTT.